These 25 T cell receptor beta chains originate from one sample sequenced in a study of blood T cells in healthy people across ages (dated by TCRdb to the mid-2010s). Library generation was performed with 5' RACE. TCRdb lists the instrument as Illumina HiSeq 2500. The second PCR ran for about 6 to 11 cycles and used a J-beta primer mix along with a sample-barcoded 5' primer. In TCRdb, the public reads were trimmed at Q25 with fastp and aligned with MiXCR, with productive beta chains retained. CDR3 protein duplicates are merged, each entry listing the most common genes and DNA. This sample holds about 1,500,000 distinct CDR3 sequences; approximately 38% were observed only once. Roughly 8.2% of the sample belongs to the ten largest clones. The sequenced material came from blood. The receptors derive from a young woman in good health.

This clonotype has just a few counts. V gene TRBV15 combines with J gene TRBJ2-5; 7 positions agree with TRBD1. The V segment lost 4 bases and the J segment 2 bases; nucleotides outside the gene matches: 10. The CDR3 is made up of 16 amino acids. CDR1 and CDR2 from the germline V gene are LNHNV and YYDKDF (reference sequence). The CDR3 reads CATSKLGQAPQETQYF. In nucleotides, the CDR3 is TGTGCCACCAGCAAACTTGGACAGGCCCCTCAAGAGACCCAGTACTTC.

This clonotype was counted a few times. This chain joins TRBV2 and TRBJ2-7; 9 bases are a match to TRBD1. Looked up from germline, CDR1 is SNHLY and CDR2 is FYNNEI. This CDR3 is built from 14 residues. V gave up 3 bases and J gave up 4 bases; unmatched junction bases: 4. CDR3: CASSEDRGGYEQYF. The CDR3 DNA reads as TGTGCCAGCAGTGAGGACAGGGGAGGTTACGAGCAGTACTTC.

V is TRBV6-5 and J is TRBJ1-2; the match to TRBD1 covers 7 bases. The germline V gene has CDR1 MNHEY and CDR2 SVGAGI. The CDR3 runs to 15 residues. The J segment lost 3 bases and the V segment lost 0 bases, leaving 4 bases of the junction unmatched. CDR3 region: CASSYSTGAYYGYTF. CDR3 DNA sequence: TGTGCCAGCAGTTACTCAACAGGGGCTTACTATGGCTACACCTTC.

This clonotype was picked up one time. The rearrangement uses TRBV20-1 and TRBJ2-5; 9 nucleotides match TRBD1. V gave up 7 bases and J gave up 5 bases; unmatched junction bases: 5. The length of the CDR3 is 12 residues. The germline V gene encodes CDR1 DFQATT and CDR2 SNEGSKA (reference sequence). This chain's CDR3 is CSGDRAGETQYF. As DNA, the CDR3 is TGCAGTGGGGACAGGGCGGGGGAGACCCAGTACTTC.

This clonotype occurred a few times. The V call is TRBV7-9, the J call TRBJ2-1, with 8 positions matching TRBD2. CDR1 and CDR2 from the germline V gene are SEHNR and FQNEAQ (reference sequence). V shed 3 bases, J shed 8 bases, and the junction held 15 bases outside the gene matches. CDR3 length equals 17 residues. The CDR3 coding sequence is TGTGCCAGCAGCTTTTTTTTCCCTAGCGGGTCTTTCGATGAGCAGTTCTTC. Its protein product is CASSFFFPSGSFDEQFF.

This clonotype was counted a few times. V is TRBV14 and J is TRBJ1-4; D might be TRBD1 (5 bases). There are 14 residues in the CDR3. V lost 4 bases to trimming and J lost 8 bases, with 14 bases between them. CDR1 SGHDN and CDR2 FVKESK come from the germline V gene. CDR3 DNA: TGTGCCAGCAGCCGTCCAGGGAACTTCGAAAAACTGTTTTTT. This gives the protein CASSRPGNFEKLFF.

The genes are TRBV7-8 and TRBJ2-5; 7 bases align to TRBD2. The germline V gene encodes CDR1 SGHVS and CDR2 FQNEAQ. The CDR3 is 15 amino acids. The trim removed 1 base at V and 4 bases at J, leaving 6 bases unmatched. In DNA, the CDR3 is TGTGCCAGCAGCTTAGAGGGCGGGAGACGAGAGACCCAGTACTTC. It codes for CASSLEGGRRETQYF.

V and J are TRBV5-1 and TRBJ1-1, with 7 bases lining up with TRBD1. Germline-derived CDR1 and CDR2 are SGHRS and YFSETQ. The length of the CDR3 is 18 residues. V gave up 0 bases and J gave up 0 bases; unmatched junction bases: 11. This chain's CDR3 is CASSLGLGRQGMNTEAFF. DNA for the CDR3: TGCGCCAGCAGCTTGGGATTAGGGCGACAGGGCATGAACACTGAAGCTTTCTTT.

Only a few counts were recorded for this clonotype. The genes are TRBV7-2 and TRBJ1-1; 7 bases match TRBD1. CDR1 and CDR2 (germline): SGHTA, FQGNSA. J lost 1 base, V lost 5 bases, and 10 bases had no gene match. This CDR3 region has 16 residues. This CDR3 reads CASSPNRQGPNTEAFF. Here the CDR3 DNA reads TGTGCCAGCAGCCCGAATCGACAGGGTCCGAACACTGAAGCTTTCTTT.

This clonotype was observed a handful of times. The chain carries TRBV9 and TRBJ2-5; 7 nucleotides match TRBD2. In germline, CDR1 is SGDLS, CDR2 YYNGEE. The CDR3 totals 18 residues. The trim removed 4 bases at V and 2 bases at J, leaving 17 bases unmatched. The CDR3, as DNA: TGTGCCAGCAGCTCGAGGCCGGAGGCGGGGGACGTTCAAGAGACCCAGTACTTC. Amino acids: CASSSRPEAGDVQETQYF.

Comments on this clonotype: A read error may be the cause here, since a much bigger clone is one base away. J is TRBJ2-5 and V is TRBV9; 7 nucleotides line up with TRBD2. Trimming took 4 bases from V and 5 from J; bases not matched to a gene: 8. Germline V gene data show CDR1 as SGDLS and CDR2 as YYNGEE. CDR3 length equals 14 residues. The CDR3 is CASSLAEGSETQYF. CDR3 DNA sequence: TGTGCCAGCAGCCTAGCGGAGGGGTCGGAGACCCAGTACTTC.

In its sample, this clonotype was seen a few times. The CDR3 spells CASSSTGLAGGGNEQFF. In DNA form, the CDR3 reads TGTGCCAGCAGCTCGACCGGACTAGCGGGGGGTGGGAATGAGCAGTTCTTC. J is TRBJ2-1 and V is TRBV7-2, with 14 bases fitting TRBD2. Germline V lookup: CDR1 SGHTA, CDR2 FQGNSA. The CDR3 totals 17 residues. Trimming removed 4 bases from V and 7 bases from J; junction bases left unmatched: 9. Looking up the rest from reference TRBV7-2 and TRBJ2-1 gives the full variable domain: GAGVSQSPSNKVTEKGKDVELRCDPISGHTALYWYRQSLGQGLEFLIYFQGNSAPDKSGLPSDRFSAERTGGSVSTLTIQRTQQEDSAVYLCASSSTGLAGGGNEQFFGPGTRLTVL.

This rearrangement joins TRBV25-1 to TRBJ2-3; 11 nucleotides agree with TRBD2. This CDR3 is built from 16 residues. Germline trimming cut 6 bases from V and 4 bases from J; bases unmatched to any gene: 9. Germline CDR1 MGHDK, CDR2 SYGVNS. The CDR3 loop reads CASSGGTSGGPDTQYF. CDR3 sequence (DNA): TGTGCCAGCAGCGGAGGTACTAGCGGGGGCCCAGATACGCAGTATTTT.

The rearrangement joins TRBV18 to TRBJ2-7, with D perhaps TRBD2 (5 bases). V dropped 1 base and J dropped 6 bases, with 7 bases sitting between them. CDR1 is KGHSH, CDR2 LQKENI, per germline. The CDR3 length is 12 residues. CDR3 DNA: TGTGCCAGCTCACCACTTGAGGGCGAGCAGTACTTC. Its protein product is CASSPLEGEQYF.

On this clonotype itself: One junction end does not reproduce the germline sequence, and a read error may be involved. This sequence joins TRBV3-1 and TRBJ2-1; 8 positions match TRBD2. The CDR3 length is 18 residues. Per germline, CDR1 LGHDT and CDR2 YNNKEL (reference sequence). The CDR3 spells CANSQASGSVPSYNEQFF. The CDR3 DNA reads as TGTGCCAACAGCCAAGCTAGCGGGTCCGTTCCCTCCTACAATGAGCAGTTCTTC.

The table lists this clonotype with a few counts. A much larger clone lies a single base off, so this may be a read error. DNA for the CDR3: TGCAGTGCCGGAGGGGGGACAGGGATCAATGAGCAGTACTTC. It is translated as CSAGGGTGINEQYF. The rearrangement links TRBV20-1 to TRBJ2-5; TRBD1 matches at 9 bases. The CDR3 runs 14 residues. Trimming removed 6 bases from V and 11 bases from J; junction bases left unmatched: 16. Germline loops: CDR1 DFQATT, CDR2 SNEGSKA (reference sequence).

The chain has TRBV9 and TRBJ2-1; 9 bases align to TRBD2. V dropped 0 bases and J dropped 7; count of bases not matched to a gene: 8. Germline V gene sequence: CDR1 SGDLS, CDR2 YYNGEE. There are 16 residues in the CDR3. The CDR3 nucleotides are TGTGCCAGCAGCGTAGAGCTAGCGGGGCTTAAGAATGAGCAGTTCTTC. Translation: CASSVELAGLKNEQFF.

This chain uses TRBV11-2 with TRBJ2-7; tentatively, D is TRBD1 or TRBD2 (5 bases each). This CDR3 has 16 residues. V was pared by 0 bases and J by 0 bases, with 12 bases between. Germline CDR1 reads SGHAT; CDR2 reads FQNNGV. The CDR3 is CASSLDMGVFSYEQYF. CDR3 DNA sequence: TGTGCCAGCAGCTTAGATATGGGGGTATTCTCCTACGAGCAGTACTTC.

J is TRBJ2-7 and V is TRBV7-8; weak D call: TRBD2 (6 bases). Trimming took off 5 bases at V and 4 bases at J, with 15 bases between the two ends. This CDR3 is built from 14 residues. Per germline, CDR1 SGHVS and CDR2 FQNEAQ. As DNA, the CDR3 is TGTGCCAGCAGCCCCGGCCTACGGGGGTACGAGCAGTACTTC. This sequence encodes CASSPGLRGYEQYF.

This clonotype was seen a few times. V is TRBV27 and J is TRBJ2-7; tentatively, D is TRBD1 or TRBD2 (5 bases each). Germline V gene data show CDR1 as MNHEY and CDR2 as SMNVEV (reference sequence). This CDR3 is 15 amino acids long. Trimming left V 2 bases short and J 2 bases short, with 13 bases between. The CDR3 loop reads CASSLGGVGTYEQYF. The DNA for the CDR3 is TGTGCCAGCAGTTTAGGGGGAGTAGGAACCTACGAGCAGTACTTC.

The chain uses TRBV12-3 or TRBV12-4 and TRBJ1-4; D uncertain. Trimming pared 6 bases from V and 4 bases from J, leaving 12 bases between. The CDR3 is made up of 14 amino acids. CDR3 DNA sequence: TGTGCCAGCAGCATAACTGGGAATAATGAAAAACTGTTTTTT. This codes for CASSITGNNEKLFF.

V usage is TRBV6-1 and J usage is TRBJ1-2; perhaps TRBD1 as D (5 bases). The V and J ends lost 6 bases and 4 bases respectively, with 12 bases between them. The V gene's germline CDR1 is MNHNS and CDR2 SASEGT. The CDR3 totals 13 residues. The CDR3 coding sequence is TGTGCCAGCAGGGCCGGGACTGGCTATGGCTACACCTTC. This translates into CASRAGTGYGYTF.

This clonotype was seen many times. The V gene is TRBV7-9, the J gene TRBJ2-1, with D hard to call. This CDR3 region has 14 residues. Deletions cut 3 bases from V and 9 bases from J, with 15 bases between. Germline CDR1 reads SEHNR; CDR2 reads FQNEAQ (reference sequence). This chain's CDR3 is CASSFLGTTCEQFF. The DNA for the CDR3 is TGTGCCAGCAGCTTCCTCGGTACTACGTGTGAGCAGTTCTTC.

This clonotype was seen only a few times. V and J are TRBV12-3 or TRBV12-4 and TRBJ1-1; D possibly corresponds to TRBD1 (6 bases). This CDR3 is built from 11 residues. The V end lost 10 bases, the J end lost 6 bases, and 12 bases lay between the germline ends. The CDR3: CATKGVSEAFF. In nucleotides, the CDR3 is TGTGCCACCAAGGGGGTATCTGAAGCTTTCTTT.

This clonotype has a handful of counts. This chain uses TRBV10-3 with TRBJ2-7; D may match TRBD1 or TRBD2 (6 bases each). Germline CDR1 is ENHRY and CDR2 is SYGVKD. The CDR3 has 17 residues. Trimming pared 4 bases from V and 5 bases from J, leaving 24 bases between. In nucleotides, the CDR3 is TGTGCCATCAGTGGGGGGGCTGGACAGACGTCCATCCACGAGCAGTACTTC. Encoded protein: CAISGGAGQTSIHEQYF.